One sample yielded the 23 T cell receptor beta chains listed below, sequenced in a study of T cells after yellow fever vaccination. One entry per CDR3 protein results from TCRdb running MiXCR on the 5' RACE reads. The table lists 300,000 to 400,000 distinct CDR3 sequences, less than 9.5% of them singletons. Sequencing was performed on PBMCs, taken about 49 days after the first yellow fever vaccination. All receptors come from a man between 18 and 35 years old who received the YFV17D yellow fever vaccine.

V gene TRBV18 combines with J gene TRBJ2-1; 16 bases match TRBD2. The CDR3 consists of 18 residues. The V and J ends lost 4 bases and 1 base, in that order; junction bases with no gene match: 4. In germline, CDR1 is KGHSH, CDR2 LQKENI. The CDR3 here is CASSRPGLAGGSYNEQFF. CDR3 coding DNA: TGTGCCAGCTCACGACCGGGACTAGCGGGGGGGTCCTACAATGAGCAGTTCTTC. Based on the CDR3 plus reference TRBV18 and TRBJ2-1, the full variable domain is NAGVMQNPRHLVRRRGQEARLRCSPMKGHSHVYWYRQLPEEGLKFMVYLQKENIIDESGMPKERFSAEFPKEGPSILRIQQVVRGDSAAYFCASSRPGLAGGSYNEQFFGPGTRLTVL.

This clonotype was detected only a few times. The chain recombines TRBV27 with TRBJ2-4; D is perhaps TRBD2 (7 bases). This CDR3 comprises 15 residues. The V end was cut by 8 bases, the J end by 1 base, with 15 bases between. Germline V gene lookup returns CDR1 MNHEY and CDR2 SMNVEV (reference sequence). CDR3 nucleotide sequence: TGTGCCAGCGGCGGGGAGGGGGGTGCCAAAAACATTCAGTACTTC. Translating gives CASGGEGGAKNIQYF.

This clonotype has just a few counts. V and J are TRBV18 and TRBJ2-6; D unresolved. Germline assignment: CDR1 KGHSH and CDR2 LQKENI. The CDR3 is 15 residues long. The ends were cut back, 3 bases at V and 4 bases at J, with 10 bases in the middle. CDR3 in DNA: TGTGCCAGCTCACCGGTTCCCGGGGGGGCCAACGTCCTGACTTTC. It specifies CASSPVPGGANVLTF.

The CDR3 loop reads CASSHTGTTETQYF. The CDR3 DNA follows: TGTGCCAGCAGTCATACAGGGACAACAGAGACCCAGTACTTC. The genes are TRBV12-3 or TRBV12-4 and TRBJ2-5; TRBD1 is a possible D gene (6 bases). CDR3 length: 14 amino acids. V was cut by 5 bases and J by 4 bases, with 14 bases left in between.

This clonotype showed up many times. The rearrangement links TRBV5-1 to TRBJ2-7; no definite D call. V was cut by 2 bases and J by 3 bases, with 6 bases left in between. This CDR3 is 12 amino acids long. The germline V gene encodes CDR1 SGHRS and CDR2 YFSETQ. The CDR3 protein is CASSFDGYEQYF. The CDR3, as DNA: TGCGCCAGCAGCTTTGATGGCTACGAGCAGTACTTC.

This clonotype has a handful of counts. The V gene is TRBV7-9, the J gene TRBJ2-6; D is perhaps TRBD1 or TRBD2 (5 bases each). CDR1 is SEHNR and CDR2 is FQNEAQ in the germline V gene (reference sequence). Trimming shortened V by 5 bases and J by 2 bases, and 10 bases separated the two germline ends. This CDR3 is built from 15 residues. CDR3 sequence reads: CASSPRGPGANVLTF. DNA for the CDR3: TGTGCCAGCAGCCCGAGGGGTCCTGGGGCCAACGTCCTGACTTTC.

This clonotype has just a few counts. The V gene is TRBV4-2, the J gene TRBJ1-4; D might be TRBD1 (5 bases). Germline loops: CDR1 LGHNA, CDR2 YNFKEQ. The CDR3 covers 17 residues. V lost 1 base and J lost 8, with 20 bases in between. The CDR3 protein is CASSQARSGIMEEKLFF. In DNA, the CDR3 is TGTGCCAGCAGCCAAGCGCGATCAGGGATCATGGAAGAAAAACTGTTTTTT.

The chain combines TRBV30 with TRBJ1-1, with D unclear. Between the trimmed V and J ends, which lost 5 bases and 1 base, there was a span of 8 bases. The germline CDR1 and CDR2 sequences are GTSNPN and SVGIG (reference sequence). The CDR3 consists of 12 residues. The CDR3: CAWAGWNTEAFF. The CDR3, as DNA: TGTGCCTGGGCCGGATGGAACACTGAAGCTTTCTTT.

CDR3 nucleotides: TGTGCCAGCAGCTTATTGGGGGGAGACGAGCAGTACGTC. Residues: CASSLLGGDEQYV. The rearrangement links TRBV7-8 to TRBJ2-7; the D gene is possibly TRBD2 (6 bases). The ends were cut back, 2 bases at V and 5 bases at J, with 10 bases in the middle. Per germline, CDR1 SGHVS and CDR2 FQNEAQ. The CDR3 covers 13 residues.

This chain connects TRBV25-1 to TRBJ1-5, with D possibly being TRBD1 (5 bases). In germline, CDR1 is MGHDK, CDR2 SYGVNS. The CDR3 sequence is 12 residues long. Trimming cost V 7 bases and J 11 bases, with 15 bases left between them. This CDR3 reads CASTGDGKAQHF. Here the CDR3 DNA reads TGTGCCAGCACCGGGGACGGGAAAGCCCAGCATTTT.

Ten or more counts support this clonotype. The V and J genes are TRBV12-5 and TRBJ2-7, with D possibly TRBD1 on 6 matching bases. With 5 bases removed from V and 6 bases from J, the gap between germline ends came to 14 bases. The CDR3 totals 13 residues. The germline V gene encodes CDR1 LGHNT and CDR2 FRNRAP. Written as DNA, the CDR3 is TGTGCTAGTGGTCAGAAGACAGGACCCGAGCAGTACGTC. Amino acids: CASGQKTGPEQYV.

The CDR3 is CASRAGTGTIYGYTF. The CDR3 DNA sequence: TGTGCCAGCAGGGCCGGGACAGGGACGATCTATGGCTACACCTTC. This chain connects TRBV7-2 to TRBJ1-2; TRBD1 matches at 9 bases. The CDR3 has 15 amino acids. The V and J ends lost 6 bases and 4 bases, in that order; junction bases with no gene match: 9. Germline assignment: CDR1 SGHTA and CDR2 FQGNSA.

There are a few counts of this clonotype. The gene calls are TRBV20-1 and TRBJ2-7; D perhaps matches TRBD1 (5 bases). V dropped 3 bases and J dropped 6 bases, with 12 bases sitting between them. The V gene's germline CDR1 is DFQATT and CDR2 SNEGSKA (reference sequence). The CDR3 covers 12 residues. The chain's CDR3 is CSARAQGFEQYV. CDR3 sequence (DNA): TGCAGTGCTAGGGCGCAGGGATTCGAGCAGTACGTC.

This clonotype was recorded at least ten times. This chain uses TRBV4-2 with TRBJ1-6; no reliable D call. The germline V and J ends were trimmed by 0 bases and 7 bases, with 4 bases remaining between them. The CDR3 has 13 residues. The germline V gene encodes CDR1 LGHNA and CDR2 YNFKEQ. DNA for the CDR3: TGTGCCAGCAGCCAAGATCGGAATTCACCCCTCCACTTT. It yields the protein CASSQDRNSPLHF.

The table lists this clonotype with many counts. The chain couples TRBV20-1 to TRBJ1-1; a possible D gene is TRBD1 (6 bases). The CDR3 totals 11 residues. CDR1 is DFQATT, CDR2 SNEGSKA, per germline (reference sequence). Trimming shortened V by 3 bases and J by 4 bases, and 6 bases separated the two germline ends. The CDR3 sequence: CSASRGTEAFF. CDR3 DNA sequence: TGCAGTGCTAGCAGGGGCACTGAAGCTTTCTTT.

The chain couples TRBV7-3 to TRBJ2-5, with TRBD1 matching over 7 bases. Losses at the gene ends were 5 bases for V and 3 bases for J; bases not matched to a gene: 6. Germline CDR1 SGHTA, CDR2 FQGTGA. The CDR3 extends over 14 amino acids. The CDR3 is CASSVSQGEETQYF. CDR3 coding DNA: TGTGCCAGCAGCGTCTCGCAGGGGGAAGAGACCCAGTACTTC.

The table lists this clonotype with a few counts. This rearrangement joins TRBV29-1 to TRBJ1-1; weak D call: TRBD1 (5 bases). The CDR3 has 13 amino acids. CDR1 and CDR2 from the germline V gene are SQVTM and ANQGSEA. Trimming took off 6 bases at V and 6 bases at J, with 17 bases between the two ends. The CDR3, as DNA: TGCAGCGTGGGGGTTAGTATGAGGTCTGAAGCTTTCTTT. Its protein product is CSVGVSMRSEAFF.

At least ten counts were recorded for this clonotype. The chain couples TRBV19 to TRBJ2-1; D is unclear. CDR1 LNHDA and CDR2 SQIVND come from the germline V gene (reference sequence). Trimming took 3 bases from V and 6 from J, leaving 9 bases between them. The CDR3 contains 13 residues. The CDR3 loop reads CASSIITSNEQFF. CDR3 sequence (DNA): TGTGCCAGTAGTATTATCACCTCCAATGAGCAGTTCTTC.

The chain employs TRBV6-1 and TRBJ1-1; TRBD1 matches 8 bases. This CDR3 is built from 16 residues. CDR1 and CDR2 (germline): MNHNS, SASEGT. V lost 8 bases and J lost 4; bases outside the gene matches: 15. The CDR3 DNA sequence: TGTGCCAGCCGCACAGGGGGGAGGGGAGGCCTCACTGAAGCTTTCTTT. The encoded protein is CASRTGGRGGLTEAFF.

This clonotype was counted a few times. The chain carries TRBV24-1 and TRBJ2-2, with TRBD2 matching 10 bases. The CDR3 is made up of 16 amino acids. V dropped 4 bases and J dropped 5; count of bases not matched to a gene: 6. In germline, CDR1 is KGHDR, CDR2 SFDVKD. The CDR3 loop is CATSESSGGGTGELFF. The CDR3 DNA reads TGTGCCACCAGTGAATCAAGCGGGGGGGGTACCGGGGAGCTGTTTTTT.

This clonotype has at least ten counts. This sequence joins TRBV4-1 and TRBJ2-2; D unresolved. With 4 bases removed from V and 13 bases from J, the gap between germline ends came to 19 bases. This CDR3 spans 14 amino acids. The germline V gene has CDR1 MGHRA and CDR2 YSYEKL. The CDR3 protein is CASSLGPGSPGLFF. In nucleotides, the CDR3 is TGCGCCAGCAGCCTCGGACCCGGTTCTCCGGGGCTGTTTTTT.

This chain uses TRBV4-3 with TRBJ2-6; D is ambiguous. Between the trimmed V and J ends, which lost 1 base and 4 bases, there was a span of 5 bases. CDR1 and CDR2 from the germline V gene are LGHNA and YSLEER. The CDR3 covers 14 residues. DNA of the CDR3: TGCGCCAGCAGCCAAGGTGTAGGGGCCAACGTCCTGACTTTC. Translating gives CASSQGVGANVLTF.

This clonotype was observed at least ten times. The chain employs TRBV6-2 or TRBV6-3 and TRBJ2-1; D possibly uses TRBD1 or TRBD2 (5 bases each). The CDR3 runs to 15 residues. CDR1 MNHEY and CDR2 SVGEGT come from the germline V gene. Trimming stripped 5 bases from V and 2 bases from J, with 13 bases between. In nucleotides, the CDR3 is TGTGCCAGCAGTCCCTGGGACGTGGCCTACAATGAGCAGTTCTTC. Its translation is CASSPWDVAYNEQFF.